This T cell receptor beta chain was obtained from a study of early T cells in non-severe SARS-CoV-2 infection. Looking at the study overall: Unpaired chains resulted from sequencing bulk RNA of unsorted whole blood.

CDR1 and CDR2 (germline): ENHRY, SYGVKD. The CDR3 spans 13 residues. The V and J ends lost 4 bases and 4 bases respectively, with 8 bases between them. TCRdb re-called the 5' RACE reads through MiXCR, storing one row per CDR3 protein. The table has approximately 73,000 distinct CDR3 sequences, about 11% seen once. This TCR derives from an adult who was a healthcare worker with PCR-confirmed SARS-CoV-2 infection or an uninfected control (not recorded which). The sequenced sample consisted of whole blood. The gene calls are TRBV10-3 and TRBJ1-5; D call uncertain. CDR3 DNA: TGTGCCATCAGTGGGCAGGAGAATCAGCCCCAGCATTTT. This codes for CAISGQENQPQHF.